Listed below are T cell receptor beta chains from one sample, sequenced in a study of cytomegalovirus exposure and HLA in healthy donors. Libraries were prepared by immunoSEQ multiplex PCR; TCRdb keeps only in-frame clonotypes and omits some of them. The table lists about 240,000 clones, roughly four fifths of them singletons. The sample consisted of PBMCs. The receptors originated from a woman aged 60 to 75 in good health and CMV-seropositive. The CDR3 runs from the conserved cysteine through the conserved F or W. The order of the fields is V gene, clone size, D gene, J gene, CDR3 protein, CDR3 DNA. D genes are given only for firm matches. The size entry is marked missing in some rows and otherwise reads once, few, many or a size class.

TRBV15	once	.	TRBJ1-1	CATSRERGNTEAFF	TGTGCCACCAGCAGAGAAAGGGGGAACACTGAAGCTTTCTTT
TRBV20-1	.	TRBD2	TRBJ2-7	CSATGGGEQYF	TGCAGTGCAACGGGGGGAGGAGAGCAGTACTTC
TRBV27	.	.	TRBJ2-3	CASSLGPHSTDTQYF	TGTGCCAGCAGCTTGGGGCCACACAGCACAGATACGCAGTATTTT
TRBV5-6	.	.	TRBJ1-2	CASSLQNGYTF	TGTGCCAGCAGCTTACAGAATGGCTACACCTTC
TRBV29-1	.	TRBD2	TRBJ2-2	CSVTLATSNTGELFF	TGCAGCGTAACACTAGCGACCTCGAACACCGGGGAGCTGTTTTTT
TRBV5-1	once	.	TRBJ1-1	CASSKQENTEAFF	TGCGCCAGCAGTAAACAGGAGAACACTGAAGCTTTCTTT
TRBV6-5	.	TRBD1	TRBJ1-6	CASSYEGARNSPLHF	TGTGCCAGCAGTTATGAGGGGGCGCGGAATTCACCCCTCCACTTT
TRBV30	.	.	TRBJ2-7	CAWGREIGYEQYF	TGTGCCTGGGGTCGGGAGATCGGCTACGAGCAGTACTTC
TRBV9	.	TRBD1	TRBJ1-5	CASSRDRGDQPQHF	TGTGCCAGCAGCCGGGACAGGGGAGACCAGCCCCAGCATTTT
TRBV7-9	.	TRBD1	TRBJ1-3	CASSLTQTTGGTIYF	TGTGCCAGCAGCTTAACCCAAACGACAGGGGGCACCATATATTTT
TRBV2	.	.	TRBJ2-7	CASSDGRGYNYEQYF	TGTGCCAGCAGTGACGGGCGGGGCTATAACTACGAGCAGTACTTC
TRBV5-6	.	TRBD1	TRBJ1-1	CASSLRGGYAEAFF	TGTGCCAGCAGCTTGCGAGGGGGCTACGCTGAAGCTTTCTTT
TRBV7-9	.	.	TRBJ2-3	CASSLQDTQYF	TGTGCCAGCAGCTTACAAGATACGCAGTATTTT
TRBV5-4	.	TRBD2	TRBJ2-1	CASVIAGGKINEQFF	TGTGCCAGCGTAATCGCGGGAGGAAAAATCAATGAGCAGTTCTTC
TRBV5-4	.	TRBD1	TRBJ1-2	CASSSTQGANYGYTF	TGTGCCAGCAGCAGTACACAGGGGGCGAACTATGGCTACACCTTC
TRBV27	.	TRBD1	TRBJ2-2	CASSLGQGANTGELFF	TGTGCCAGCAGTTTGGGGCAGGGGGCTAACACCGGGGAGCTGTTTTTT
TRBV6-6	.	.	TRBJ1-4	CASRSKQGRREKLFF	TGTGCCAGCAGATCAAAACAGGGCCGAAGAGAAAAACTGTTTTTT
TRBV2	once	.	TRBJ1-1	CASVGGTEAFF	TGTGCCAGCGTGGGGGGGACTGAAGCTTTCTTT
TRBV7-2	.	TRBD1	TRBJ2-7	CASSGQGSYEQYF	TGTGCCAGCAGCGGACAGGGAAGCTACGAGCAGTACTTC
TRBV28	.	.	TRBJ1-5	CASSKWTDGRSNQPQHF	TGTGCCAGCAGTAAATGGACAGACGGTAGGAGCAATCAGCCCCAGCATTTT
TRBV18	.	.	TRBJ1-2	CASSPERRQINGYTF	TGTGCCAGCTCACCTGAGCGCCGACAGATCAATGGCTACACCTTC
TRBV30	.	TRBD1	TRBJ2-7	CAWIQGSTGGLYEQYF	TGTGCCTGGATCCAGGGGAGTACAGGGGGCCTATACGAGCAGTACTTC
TRBV13	.	.	TRBJ1-1	CASSLTGGNTEAFF	TGTGCCAGCAGCTTAACCGGGGGGAACACTGAAGCTTTCTTT
TRBV9	.	TRBD2	TRBJ2-3	CASSPSGRVDTQYF	TGTGCCAGCAGCCCTAGCGGGAGGGTGGATACGCAGTATTTT
TRBV19	.	TRBD1	TRBJ1-1	CASSLSGGNTEAFF	TGTGCCAGTAGTTTGTCAGGGGGGAACACTGAAGCTTTCTTT
TRBV14	.	.	TRBJ2-5	CASSQDIGTQYF	TGTGCCAGCAGCCAAGATATCGGGACCCAGTACTTC
TRBV4-1	once	TRBD2	TRBJ2-1	CASSQRLAESYNEQFF	TGCGCCAGCAGCCAGAGACTAGCAGAGTCCTACAATGAGCAGTTCTTC
TRBV5-1	.	.	TRBJ2-3	CASSLAKGVRRDTQYF	TGCGCCAGCAGCTTGGCCAAGGGAGTACGTAGAGATACGCAGTATTTT
TRBV30	.	.	TRBJ1-2	CAWSVGPNGGYTF	TGTGCCTGGAGTGTGGGGCCCAACGGGGGCTACACCTTC
TRBV30	.	.	TRBJ1-4	CAWSGKTGRHEKLFF	TGTGCCTGGAGTGGCAAAACAGGGCGGCATGAAAAACTGTTTTTT
TRBV9	.	.	TRBJ1-3	CASSDQASSGNTIYF	TGTGCCAGCAGCGATCAGGCGAGCTCTGGAAACACCATATATTTT
TRBV28	.	.	TRBJ1-5	CASSSPGPGQPQHF	TGTGCCAGCAGCTCGCCAGGGCCAGGTCAGCCCCAGCATTTT
TRBV6-4	.	.	TRBJ2-3	CASSDSWLGTDTQYF	TGTGCCAGCAGTGACTCCTGGCTCGGCACAGATACGCAGTATTTT
TRBV15	.	.	TRBJ1-1	CATSSTGNTEAFF	TGTGCCACCAGCAGCACAGGGAACACTGAAGCTTTCTTT
TRBV7-3	.	TRBD1	TRBJ2-5	CASSLTQGAQETQYF	TGTGCCAGCAGCTTAACCCAGGGGGCGCAGGAGACCCAGTACTTC
TRBV19	.	TRBD1	TRBJ1-1	CASSIPGQGAEAFF	TGTGCCAGTAGTATACCGGGACAGGGGGCTGAAGCTTTCTTT
TRBV10-3	.	.	TRBJ2-1	CAISESSNEQFF	TGTGCCATCAGTGAGTCGAGCAATGAGCAGTTCTTC
TRBV9	few	.	TRBJ1-2	CASSVSTGKNYGYTF	TGTGCCAGCAGCGTTTCTACAGGGAAGAACTATGGCTACACCTTC
TRBV6-5	.	.	TRBJ1-1	CASSYAGTEAFF	TGTGCCAGCAGTTACGCGGGGACTGAAGCTTTCTTT
TRBV6-1	.	.	TRBJ1-5	CASMRRTDQPQHF	TGTGCCAGCATGAGGAGGACAGATCAGCCCCAGCATTTT
TRBV7-3	.	TRBD2	TRBJ2-1	CASSPSTSAGDYNEQFF	TGTGCCAGCAGCCCATCGACCTCGGCGGGGGACTACAATGAGCAGTTCTTC
TRBV29-1	few	.	TRBJ2-7	CSVERGYEQYF	TGCAGCGTTGAAAGGGGGTACGAGCAGTACTTC
TRBV9	.	.	TRBJ2-6	CASNVVMGAGANVLTF	TGTGCCAGCAACGTAGTGATGGGCGCAGGGGCCAACGTCCTGACTTTC